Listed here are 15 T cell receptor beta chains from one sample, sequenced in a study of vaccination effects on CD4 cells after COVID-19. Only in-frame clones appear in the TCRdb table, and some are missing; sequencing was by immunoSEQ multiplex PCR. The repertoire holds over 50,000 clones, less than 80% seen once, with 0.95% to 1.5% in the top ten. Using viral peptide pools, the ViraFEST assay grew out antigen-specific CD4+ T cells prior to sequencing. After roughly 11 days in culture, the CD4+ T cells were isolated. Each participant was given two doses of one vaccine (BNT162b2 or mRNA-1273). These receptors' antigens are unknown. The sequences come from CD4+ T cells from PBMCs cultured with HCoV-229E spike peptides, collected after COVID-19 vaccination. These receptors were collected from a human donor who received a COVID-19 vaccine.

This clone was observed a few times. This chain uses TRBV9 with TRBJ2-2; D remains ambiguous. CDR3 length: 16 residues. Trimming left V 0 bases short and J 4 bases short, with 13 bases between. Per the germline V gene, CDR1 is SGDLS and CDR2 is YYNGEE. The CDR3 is CASSVGVGLSTGELFF. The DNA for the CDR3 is TGTGCCAGCAGCGTAGGCGTAGGGCTTAGCACCGGGGAGCTGTTTTTT. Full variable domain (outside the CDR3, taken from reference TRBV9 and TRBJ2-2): DSGVTQTPKHLITATGQRVTLRCSPRSGDLSVYWYQQSLDQGLQFLIQYYNGEERAKGNILERFSAQQFPDLHSELNLSSLELGDSALYFCASSVGVGLSTGELFFGEGSRLTVL.

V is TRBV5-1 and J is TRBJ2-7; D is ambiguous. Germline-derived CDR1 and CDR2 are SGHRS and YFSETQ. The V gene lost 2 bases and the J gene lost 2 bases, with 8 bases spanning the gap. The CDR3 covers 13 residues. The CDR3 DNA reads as TGCGCCAGCAGCTTCGACGGAACCTACGAGCAGTACGTC. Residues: CASSFDGTYEQYV.

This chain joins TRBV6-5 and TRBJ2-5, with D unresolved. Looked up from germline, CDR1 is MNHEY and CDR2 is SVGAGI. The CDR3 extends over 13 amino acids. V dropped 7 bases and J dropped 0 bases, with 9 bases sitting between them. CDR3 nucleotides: TGTGCCAGCACTCTCACACACCAAGAGACCCAGTACTTC. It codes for CASTLTHQETQYF.

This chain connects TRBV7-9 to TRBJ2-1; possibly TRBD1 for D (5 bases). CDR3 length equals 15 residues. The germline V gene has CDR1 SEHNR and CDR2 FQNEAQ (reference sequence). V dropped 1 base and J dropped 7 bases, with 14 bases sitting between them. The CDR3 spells CASSLGVGDRNEQFF. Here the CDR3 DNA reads TGTGCCAGCAGCTTAGGGGTAGGGGATAGGAATGAGCAGTTCTTC.

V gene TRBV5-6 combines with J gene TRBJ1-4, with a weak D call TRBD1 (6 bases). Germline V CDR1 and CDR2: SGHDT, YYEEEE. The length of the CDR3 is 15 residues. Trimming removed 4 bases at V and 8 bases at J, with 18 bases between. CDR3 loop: CASSRATGLEEKLFF. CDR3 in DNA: TGTGCCAGCAGCCGCGCGACAGGATTGGAAGAAAAACTGTTTTTT.

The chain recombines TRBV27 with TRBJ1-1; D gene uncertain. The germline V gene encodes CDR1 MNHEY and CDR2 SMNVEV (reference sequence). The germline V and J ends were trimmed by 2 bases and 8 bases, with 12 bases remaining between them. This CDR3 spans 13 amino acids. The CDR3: CASSLRSPPEAFF. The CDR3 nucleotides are TGTGCCAGCAGTTTAAGGTCCCCCCCCGAAGCTTTCTTT.

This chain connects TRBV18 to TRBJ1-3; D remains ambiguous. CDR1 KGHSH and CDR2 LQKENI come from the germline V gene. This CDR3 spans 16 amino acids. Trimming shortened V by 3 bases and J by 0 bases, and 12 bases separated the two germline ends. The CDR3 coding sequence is TGTGCCAGCTCACCCCGGGCGTCGGACTCTGGAAACACCATATATTTT. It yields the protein CASSPRASDSGNTIYF. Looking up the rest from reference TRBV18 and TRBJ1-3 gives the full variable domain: NAGVMQNPRHLVRRRGQEARLRCSPMKGHSHVYWYRQLPEEGLKFMVYLQKENIIDESGMPKERFSAEFPKEGPSILRIQQVVRGDSAAYFCASSPRASDSGNTIYFGEGSWLTVV.

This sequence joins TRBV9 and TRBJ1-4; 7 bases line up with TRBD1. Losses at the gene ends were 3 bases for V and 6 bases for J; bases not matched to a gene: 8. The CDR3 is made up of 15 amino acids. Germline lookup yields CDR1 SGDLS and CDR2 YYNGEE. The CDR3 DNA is TGTGCCAGCAGCGCCGACAGGGAAGTTGATGAAAAACTGTTTTTT. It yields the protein CASSADREVDEKLFF.

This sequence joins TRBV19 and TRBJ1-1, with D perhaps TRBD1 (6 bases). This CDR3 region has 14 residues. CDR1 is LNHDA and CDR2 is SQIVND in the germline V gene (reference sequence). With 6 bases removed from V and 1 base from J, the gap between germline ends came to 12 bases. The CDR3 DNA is TGTGCCAGTAGCCGTACAGGGACGAACACTGAAGCTTTCTTT. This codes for CASSRTGTNTEAFF.

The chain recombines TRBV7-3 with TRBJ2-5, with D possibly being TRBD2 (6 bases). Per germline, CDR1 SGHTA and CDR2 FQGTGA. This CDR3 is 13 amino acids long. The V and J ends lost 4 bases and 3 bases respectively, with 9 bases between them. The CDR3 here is CASSWDLEETQYF. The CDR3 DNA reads TGTGCCAGCAGCTGGGACTTAGAAGAGACCCAGTACTTC.

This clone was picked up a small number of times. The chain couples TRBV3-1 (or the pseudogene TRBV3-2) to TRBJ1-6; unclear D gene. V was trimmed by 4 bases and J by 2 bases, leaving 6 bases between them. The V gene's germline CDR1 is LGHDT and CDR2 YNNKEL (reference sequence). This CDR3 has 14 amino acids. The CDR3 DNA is TGTGCCAGCAGCCCGACAACCTATAATTCACCCCTCCACTTT. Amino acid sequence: CASSPTTYNSPLHF.

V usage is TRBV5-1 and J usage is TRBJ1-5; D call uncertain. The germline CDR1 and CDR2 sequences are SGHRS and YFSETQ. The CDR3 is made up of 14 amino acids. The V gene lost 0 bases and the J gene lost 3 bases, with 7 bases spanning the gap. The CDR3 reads CASSLGHYNQPQHF. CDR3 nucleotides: TGCGCCAGCAGCTTGGGACACTACAATCAGCCCCAGCATTTT.

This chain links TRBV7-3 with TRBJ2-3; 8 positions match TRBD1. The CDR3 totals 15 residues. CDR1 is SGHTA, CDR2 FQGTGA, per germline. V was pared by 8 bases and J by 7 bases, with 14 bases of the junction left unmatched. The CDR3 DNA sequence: TGTGCCAGCTCAAGAGAGGCAGGGGGCATTAATACGCAGTATTTT. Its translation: CASSREAGGINTQYF. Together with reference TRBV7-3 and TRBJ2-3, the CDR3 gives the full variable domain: GAGVSQTPSNKVTEKGKYVELRCDPISGHTALYWYRQSLGQGPEFLIYFQGTGAADDSGLPNDRFFAVRPEGSVSTLKIQRTERGDSAVYLCASSREAGGINTQYFGPGTRLTVL.

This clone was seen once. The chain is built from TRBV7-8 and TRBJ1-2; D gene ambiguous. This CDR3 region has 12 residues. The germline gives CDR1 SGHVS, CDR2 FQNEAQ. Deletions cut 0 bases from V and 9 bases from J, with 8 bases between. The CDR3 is CASSLASVSYTF. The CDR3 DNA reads TGTGCCAGCAGCTTAGCGTCCGTGAGCTACACCTTC.

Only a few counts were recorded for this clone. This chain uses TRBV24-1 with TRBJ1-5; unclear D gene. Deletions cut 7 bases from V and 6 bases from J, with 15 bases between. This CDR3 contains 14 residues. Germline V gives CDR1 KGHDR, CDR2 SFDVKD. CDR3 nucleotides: TGTGCCACCAGCGGCCCGAATGCAGGTCAGCCCCAGCATTTT. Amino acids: CATSGPNAGQPQHF.